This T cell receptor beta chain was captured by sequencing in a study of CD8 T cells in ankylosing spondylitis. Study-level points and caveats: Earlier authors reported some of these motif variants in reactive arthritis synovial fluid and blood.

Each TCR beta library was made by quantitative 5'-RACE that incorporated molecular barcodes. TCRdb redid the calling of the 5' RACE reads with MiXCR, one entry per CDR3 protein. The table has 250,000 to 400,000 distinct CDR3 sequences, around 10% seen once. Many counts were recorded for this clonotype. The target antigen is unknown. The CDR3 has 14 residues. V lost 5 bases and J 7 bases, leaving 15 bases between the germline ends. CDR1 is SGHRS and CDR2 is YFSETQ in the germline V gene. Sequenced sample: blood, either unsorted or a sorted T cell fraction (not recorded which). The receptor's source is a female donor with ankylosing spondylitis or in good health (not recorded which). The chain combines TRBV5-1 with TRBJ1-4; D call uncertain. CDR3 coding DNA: TGCGCCAGCAGGCCGAGCGGGCTTGGTGAAAAACTGTTTTTT. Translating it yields CASRPSGLGEKLFF.